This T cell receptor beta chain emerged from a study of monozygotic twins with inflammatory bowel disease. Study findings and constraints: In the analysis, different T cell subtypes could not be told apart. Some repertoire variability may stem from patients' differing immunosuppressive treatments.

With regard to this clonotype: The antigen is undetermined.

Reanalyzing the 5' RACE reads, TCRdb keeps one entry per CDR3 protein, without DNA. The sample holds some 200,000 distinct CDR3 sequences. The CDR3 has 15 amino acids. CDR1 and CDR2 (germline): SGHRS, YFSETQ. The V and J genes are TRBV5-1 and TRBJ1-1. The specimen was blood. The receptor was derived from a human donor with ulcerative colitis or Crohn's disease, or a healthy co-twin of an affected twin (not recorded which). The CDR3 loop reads CASSTFLGSNTEAFF. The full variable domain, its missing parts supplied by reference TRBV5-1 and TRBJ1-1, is KAGVTQTPRYLIKTRGQQVTLSCSPISGHRSVSWYQQTPGQGLQFLFEYFSETQRNKGNFPGRFSGRQFSNSRSEMNVSTLELGDSALYLCASSTFLGSNTEAFFGQGTRLTVV.